The 27 T cell receptor beta chains below were found in one sample sequenced in a study of radiation and T cells in renal cell carcinoma. Documented time point: baseline pretreatment blood. Treatment in this sample: 15 Gy SBRT to primary tumor, nephrectomy 4 weeks later. The data were produced by immunoSEQ multiplex PCR, yet TCRdb's version contains in-frame clones alone and is incomplete. The table shows some 150,000 clones, with around four fifths occurring only once. Material: blood, obtained from a patient whose treatment included radiotherapy and nephrectomy. These receptors originate from a woman between 50 and 59 years old with renal cell carcinoma.

The CDR3 protein is CASSSDTGAMNTEAFF. The CDR3 nucleotides are TGTGCCAGCAGCTCTGACACAGGTGCGATGAACACTGAAGCTTTCTTT. The chain links TRBV5-6 to TRBJ1-1, with D maybe TRBD1 (5 bases). In germline, CDR1 is SGHDT, CDR2 YYEEEE. This CDR3 region has 16 residues. Between the trimmed V and J ends, which lost 3 bases and 0 bases, there was a span of 15 bases.

This chain uses TRBV5-1 with TRBJ1-2; D is perhaps TRBD1 (5 bases). V was shortened by 4 bases and J by 4 bases, with 17 bases between the two germline ends. The CDR3 has 15 residues. Germline CDR1 is SGHRS and CDR2 is YFSETQ. The CDR3 nucleotides are TGCGCCAGCAGCCTAGGACACACTTGGAGCTATGGCTACACCTTC. Amino acids: CASSLGHTWSYGYTF.

With respect to this clone: One junction end disagrees with the germline gene, perhaps due to a read error. The chain couples TRBV14 to TRBJ2-1; D perhaps matches TRBD1 (5 bases). There are 13 residues in the CDR3. Germline V gene sequence: CDR1 SGHDN, CDR2 FVKESK. This chain's CDR3 is CASRQDSFNEQFF. CDR3 nucleotide sequence: TGTGCCAGCAGACAAGACAGCTTCAATGAGCAGTTCTTC. Drawing the rest from reference TRBV14 and TRBJ2-1, the complete variable domain is EAGVTQFPSHSVIEKGQTVTLRCDPISGHDNLYWYRRVMGKEIKFLLHFVKESKQDESGMPNNRFLAERTGGTYSTLKVQPAELEDSGVYFCASRQDSFNEQFFGPGTRLTVL.

This chain uses TRBV7-2 with TRBJ2-1, with a tentative D call TRBD1 (5 bases). Germline CDR1 reads SGHTA; CDR2 reads FQGNSA. The CDR3 runs 15 residues. V shed 6 bases and J shed 3 bases, with 15 bases lying between them. CDR3 region: CASRASGSSYNEQFF. The CDR3 DNA sequence: TGTGCCAGCAGAGCCTCAGGGTCTAGCTACAATGAGCAGTTCTTC.

V gene TRBV10-2 combines with J gene TRBJ1-5; unclear D gene. Germline V gene data show CDR1 as WSHSY and CDR2 as SAAADI. V lost 2 bases, J lost 2 bases, and 4 bases lay in between. The CDR3 runs 13 residues. The CDR3 spells CASSEGGNQPQHF. CDR3 DNA sequence: TGCGCCAGCAGTGAGGGAGGCAATCAGCCCCAGCATTTT.

The chain uses TRBV9 and TRBJ1-3; D remains ambiguous. Between the trimmed V and J ends, which lost 0 bases and 3 bases, there was a span of 4 bases. Germline CDR1 SGDLS, CDR2 YYNGEE. CDR3 length: 13 amino acids. The CDR3 spells CASSVDRGNTIYF. CDR3 coding DNA: TGTGCCAGCAGCGTAGACCGTGGAAACACCATATATTTT.

V and J are TRBV19 and TRBJ2-2; 14 bases are a match to TRBD2. The germline V gene encodes CDR1 LNHDA and CDR2 SQIVND (reference sequence). V trimming: 7 bases; J trimming: 6 bases; junction bases outside the gene matches: 7. The CDR3 covers 16 residues. CDR3 loop: CASTLGLAGDAGELFF. In nucleotides, the CDR3 is TGTGCCAGTACCTTGGGACTAGCGGGAGATGCCGGGGAGCTGTTTTTT.

The chain employs TRBV5-1 and TRBJ2-1; 9 bases match TRBD1. CDR1 SGHRS and CDR2 YFSETQ come from the germline V gene. With 0 bases clipped from V and 2 bases from J, the junction kept 3 bases outside the gene matches. The CDR3 runs to 16 residues. CDR3: CASSLEGQGAYNEQFF. DNA for the CDR3: TGCGCCAGCAGCTTGGAGGGACAGGGAGCCTACAATGAGCAGTTCTTC.

This rearrangement joins TRBV6-5 to TRBJ1-2, with D perhaps TRBD1 (6 bases). The length of the CDR3 is 14 residues. In germline, CDR1 is MNHEY, CDR2 SVGAGI. Trimming cost V 2 bases and J 4 bases, with 11 bases left between them. CDR3 in amino acids: CASSYNREGYGYTF. CDR3 nucleotide sequence: TGTGCCAGCAGTTACAACAGGGAGGGCTATGGCTACACCTTC.

V is TRBV5-1 and J is TRBJ2-6, with D possibly called TRBD1 or TRBD2 (6 bases each). The CDR3 is made up of 17 amino acids. V lost 4 bases and J lost 4, with 18 bases in between. Germline CDR1 SGHRS, CDR2 YFSETQ. The CDR3: CASSPQTGAQGANVLTF. The CDR3 nucleotides are TGCGCCAGCAGCCCGCAAACGGGGGCGCAAGGGGCCAACGTCCTGACTTTC.

The rearrangement uses TRBV5-1 and TRBJ1-1, with 7 bases lining up with TRBD1. V shed 4 bases and J 3 bases; nucleotides not matched to a gene: 9. Germline CDR1 reads SGHRS; CDR2 reads YFSETQ. The length of the CDR3 is 15 residues. The CDR3 DNA reads as TGCGCCAGCAGCCCCGACAGGGTCGGGGACACTGAAGCTTTCTTT. Translated: CASSPDRVGDTEAFF.

The J gene is TRBJ2-3, the V gene TRBV5-1; TRBD1 might be the D (5 bases). Trimming pared 1 base from V and 3 bases from J, leaving 18 bases between. Germline values: CDR1 SGHRS, CDR2 YFSETQ. The CDR3 contains 17 residues. This CDR3 is CASSLFQGIYRTDTQYF. The DNA for the CDR3 is TGCGCCAGCAGCTTGTTTCAGGGCATTTATAGAACAGATACGCAGTATTTT.

The chain carries TRBV4-1 and TRBJ2-7, with 11 positions matching TRBD2. This CDR3 region has 16 residues. Germline values: CDR1 MGHRA, CDR2 YSYEKL. The V segment lost 4 bases and the J segment 6 bases; nucleotides outside the gene matches: 11. The CDR3 bases are TGCGCCAGCAGCCCCCGTGGGGTAGCGGGAGGGGGCGAGCAGTACTTC. The encoded protein is CASSPRGVAGGGEQYF.

V and J are TRBV5-1 and TRBJ1-4, with D uncertain. The CDR3 runs to 16 residues. CDR1 is SGHRS and CDR2 is YFSETQ in the germline V gene. The V end lost 1 base, the J end lost 7 bases, and 17 bases lay between the germline ends. In DNA form, the CDR3 reads TGCGCCAGCAGCTTGATGTCGGGGAGCGCGAGTGAAAAACTGTTTTTT. It specifies CASSLMSGSASEKLFF.

V and J are TRBV7-6 and TRBJ2-7; maybe TRBD1 (6 bases). The CDR3 is 15 residues long. Germline V gene data show CDR1 as SGHVS and CDR2 as FNYEAQ. Deletions cut 5 bases from V and 6 bases from J, with 20 bases between. CDR3 sequence reads: CASSPKVTGLSEQYF. The CDR3 DNA reads TGTGCCAGCAGCCCCAAAGTAACAGGGCTCAGCGAGCAGTACTTC.

The chain links TRBV9 to TRBJ2-7; D ambiguous. Germline CDR1 and CDR2: SGDLS and YYNGEE. V lost 0 bases and J 5 bases, leaving 9 bases between the germline ends. CDR3 size: 13 residues. This chain's CDR3 is CASSVAPAHEQYF. The CDR3 DNA reads as TGTGCCAGCAGCGTAGCACCCGCCCACGAGCAGTACTTC.

This chain uses TRBV27 with TRBJ1-5; D unresolved. The germline CDR1 and CDR2 sequences are MNHEY and SMNVEV (reference sequence). CDR3 length equals 17 residues. V was cut by 1 base and J by 0 bases, with 13 bases left in between. The CDR3 bases are TGTGCCAGCAGTTTATTCTCGGGAATCAATAGCAATCAGCCCCAGCATTTT. Its translation is CASSLFSGINSNQPQHF.

The CDR3 nucleotides are TGTGCCAGCAGGAAGGGAGATCAGCCCCAGCATTTT. Its protein product is CASRKGDQPQHF. The genes are TRBV6-1 and TRBJ1-5; D not certain. The CDR3 is made up of 12 amino acids. Trimming took off 6 bases at V and 5 bases at J, with 8 bases between the two ends. Germline V gives CDR1 MNHNS, CDR2 SASEGT.

The CDR3 sequence is CASTKGTGNFDQPQHF. The CDR3 coding sequence is TGTGCCAGCACCAAAGGGACAGGGAATTTCGATCAGCCCCAGCATTTT. This chain uses TRBV28 with TRBJ1-5; 9 nucleotides align to TRBD1. The CDR3 runs 16 residues. CDR1 and CDR2 (germline): MDHEN, SYDVKM. V lost 7 bases to trimming and J lost 5 bases; unmatched junction nucleotides: 12.

The chain combines TRBV29-1 with TRBJ2-3; 7 nucleotides match TRBD1. This CDR3 has 12 amino acids. Germline values: CDR1 SQVTM, CDR2 ANQGSEA. V lost 7 bases to trimming and J lost 2 bases; unmatched junction nucleotides: 3. CDR3 residues: CSAGQDTDTQYF. The CDR3 coding sequence is TGCAGCGCAGGACAGGACACAGATACGCAGTATTTT.

This rearrangement joins TRBV27 to TRBJ1-1; weak D call: TRBD1 (6 bases). The CDR3 extends over 15 amino acids. Per the germline V gene, CDR1 is MNHEY and CDR2 is SMNVEV (reference sequence). V lost 6 bases to trimming and J lost 2 bases, with 16 bases between them. The CDR3 DNA reads as TGTGCCAGCAGCGGGAATCGACAGGTAAACACTGAAGCTTTCTTT. Translation gives CASSGNRQVNTEAFF.

J is TRBJ2-5 and V is TRBV7-2; 11 bases fit TRBD2. V lost 0 bases, J lost 7 bases, and 1 base stayed unmatched. Germline V gives CDR1 SGHTA, CDR2 FQGNSA. This CDR3 contains 14 residues. DNA for the CDR3: TGTGCCAGCAGCTTAGCTCTAGCGGGAGGGACCCAGTACTTC. Amino acids: CASSLALAGGTQYF.

This clone has only one observation. In nucleotides, the CDR3 is TGTGCCAGCAGCTTAATTGGGAGCTCCTACGAGCAGTACTTC. It is translated as CASSLIGSSYEQYF. V usage is TRBV7-2 and J usage is TRBJ2-7, with D maybe TRBD2 (5 bases). Germline CDR1 and CDR2: SGHTA and FQGNSA. Trimming stripped 2 bases from V and 0 bases from J, with 8 bases between. The CDR3 runs 14 residues. Full variable domain (remainder filled in from reference TRBV7-2 and TRBJ2-7): GAGVSQSPSNKVTEKGKDVELRCDPISGHTALYWYRQSLGQGLEFLIYFQGNSAPDKSGLPSDRFSAERTGGSVSTLTIQRTQQEDSAVYLCASSLIGSSYEQYFGPGTRLTVT.

The rearrangement joins TRBV2 to TRBJ2-5; D is ambiguous. V lost 3 bases and J 5 bases, leaving 7 bases between the germline ends. The CDR3 sequence is 12 residues long. Germline CDR1 reads SNHLY; CDR2 reads FYNNEI. The CDR3 loop is CASSEFRETQYF. In DNA form, the CDR3 reads TGTGCCAGCAGTGAGTTTCGCGAGACCCAGTACTTC.

The V gene is TRBV27, the J gene TRBJ1-2; 8 bases fit TRBD1. The CDR3 contains 13 residues. The junction had 4 bases not matched to a gene; V was cut back by 8 bases and J by 2 bases. Germline CDR1 MNHEY, CDR2 SMNVEV (reference sequence). CDR3 sequence reads: CASGRDRNYGYTF. Written as DNA, the CDR3 is TGTGCCAGCGGAAGGGACAGGAACTATGGCTACACCTTC.

The rearrangement uses TRBV9 and TRBJ2-7, with D possibly TRBD1 on 7 matching bases. The V gene lost 3 bases and the J gene lost 6 bases, with 13 bases spanning the gap. CDR3 length equals 13 residues. The germline gives CDR1 SGDLS, CDR2 YYNGEE. The CDR3 DNA is TGTGCCAGCAGCGATAGGAGGGGGCGCGAGCAGTACTTC. It specifies CASSDRRGREQYF.

The chain has TRBV10-3 and TRBJ1-2; 9 nucleotides align to TRBD1. Trimming cost V 8 bases and J 0 bases; bases outside gene matches: 7. The CDR3 runs 15 residues. The germline V gene encodes CDR1 ENHRY and CDR2 SYGVKD. CDR3 in DNA: TGTGCCATCCAGGGGGACAGGGCTCCTAACTATGGCTACACCTTC. Translation gives CAIQGDRAPNYGYTF.